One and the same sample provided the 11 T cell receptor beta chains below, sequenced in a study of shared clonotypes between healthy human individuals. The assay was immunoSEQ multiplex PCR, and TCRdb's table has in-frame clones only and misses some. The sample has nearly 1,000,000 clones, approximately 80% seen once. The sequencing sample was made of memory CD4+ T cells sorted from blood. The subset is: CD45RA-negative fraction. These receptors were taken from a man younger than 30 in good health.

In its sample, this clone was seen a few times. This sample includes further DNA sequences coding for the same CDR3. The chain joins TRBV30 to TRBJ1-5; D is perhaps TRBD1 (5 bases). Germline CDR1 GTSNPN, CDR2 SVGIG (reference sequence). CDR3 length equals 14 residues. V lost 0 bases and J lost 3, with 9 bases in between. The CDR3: CAWSVGGPNQPQHF. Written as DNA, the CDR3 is TGTGCCTGGAGTGTCGGGGGACCCAATCAGCCCCAGCATTTT.

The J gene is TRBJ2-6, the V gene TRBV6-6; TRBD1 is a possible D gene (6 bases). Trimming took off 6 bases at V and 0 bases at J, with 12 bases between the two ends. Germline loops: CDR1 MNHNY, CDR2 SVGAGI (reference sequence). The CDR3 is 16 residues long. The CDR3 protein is CASSQQGASGANVLTF. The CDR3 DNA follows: TGTGCCAGCAGCCAACAGGGAGCCTCTGGGGCCAACGTCCTGACTTTC.

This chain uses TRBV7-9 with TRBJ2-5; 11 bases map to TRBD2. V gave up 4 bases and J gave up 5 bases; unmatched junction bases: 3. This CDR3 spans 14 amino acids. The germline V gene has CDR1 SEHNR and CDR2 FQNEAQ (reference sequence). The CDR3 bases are TGTGCCAGCAGCTCGGGACTAGCGGACGAGACCCAGTACTTC. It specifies CASSSGLADETQYF.

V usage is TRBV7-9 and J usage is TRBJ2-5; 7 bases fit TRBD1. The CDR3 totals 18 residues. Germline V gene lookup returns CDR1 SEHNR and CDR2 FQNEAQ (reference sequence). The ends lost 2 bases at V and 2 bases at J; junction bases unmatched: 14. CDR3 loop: CASSLSPRQGVGQETQYF. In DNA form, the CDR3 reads TGTGCCAGCAGCTTATCCCCCCGACAGGGTGTGGGGCAAGAGACCCAGTACTTC.

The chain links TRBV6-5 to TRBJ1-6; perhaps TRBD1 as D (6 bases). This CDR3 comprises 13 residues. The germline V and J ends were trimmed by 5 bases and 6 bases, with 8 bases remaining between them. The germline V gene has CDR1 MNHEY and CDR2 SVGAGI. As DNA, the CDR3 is TGTGCCAGCAGTCGGACAGCTAATTCACCCCTCCACTTT. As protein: CASSRTANSPLHF.

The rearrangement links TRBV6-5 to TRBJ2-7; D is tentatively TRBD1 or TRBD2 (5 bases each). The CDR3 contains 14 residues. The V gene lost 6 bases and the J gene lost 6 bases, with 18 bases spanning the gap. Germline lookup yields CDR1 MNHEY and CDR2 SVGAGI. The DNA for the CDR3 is TGTGCCAGCAGCCGCCCCCTGGGGACGGGCGAGCAGTACTTC. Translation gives CASSRPLGTGEQYF.

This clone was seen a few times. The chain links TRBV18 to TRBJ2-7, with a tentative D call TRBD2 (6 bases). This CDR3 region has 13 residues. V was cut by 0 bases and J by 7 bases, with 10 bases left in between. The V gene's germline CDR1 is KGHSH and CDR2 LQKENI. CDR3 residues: CASSPPAGWEQYF. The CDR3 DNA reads TGTGCCAGCTCACCACCGGCGGGATGGGAGCAGTACTTC.

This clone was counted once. The CDR3 DNA reads as TGTGCCAGCAGCTTGGACAGGGGGAGTCAGCCCCAGCATTTT. Translation: CASSLDRGSQPQHF. V and J are TRBV5-6 and TRBJ1-5, with 8 bases fitting TRBD1. V shed 0 bases and J 6 bases; nucleotides not matched to a gene: 2. This CDR3 spans 14 amino acids. Germline V gene data show CDR1 as SGHDT and CDR2 as YYEEEE.

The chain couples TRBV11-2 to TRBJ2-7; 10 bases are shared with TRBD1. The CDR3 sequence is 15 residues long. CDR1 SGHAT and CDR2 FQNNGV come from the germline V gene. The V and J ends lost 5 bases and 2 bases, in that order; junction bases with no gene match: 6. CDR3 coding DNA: TGTGCCAGCAGCCAGACAGGGGGCTCTCCCTACGAGCAGTACTTC. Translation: CASSQTGGSPYEQYF.

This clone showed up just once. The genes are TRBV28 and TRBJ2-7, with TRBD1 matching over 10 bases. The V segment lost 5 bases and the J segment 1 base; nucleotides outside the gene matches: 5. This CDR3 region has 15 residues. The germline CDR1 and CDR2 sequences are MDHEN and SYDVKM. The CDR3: CASSPDRGKSYEQYF. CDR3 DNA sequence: TGTGCCAGCAGTCCGGACAGGGGGAAATCCTACGAGCAGTACTTC.

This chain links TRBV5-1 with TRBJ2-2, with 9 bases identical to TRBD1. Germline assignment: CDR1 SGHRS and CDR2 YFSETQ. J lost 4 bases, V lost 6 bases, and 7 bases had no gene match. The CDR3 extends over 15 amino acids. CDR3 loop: CASMWGQGVTGELFF. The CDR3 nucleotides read TGCGCCAGCATGTGGGGACAGGGTGTCACCGGGGAGCTGTTTTTT.